One and the same sample provided the 30 T cell receptor beta chains below, sequenced in a study of cytomegalovirus exposure and HLA in healthy donors. PCR was performed using 60 Vbeta and 13 Jbeta primers. Using immunoSEQ multiplex PCR, the repertoire was profiled, and TCRdb retains in-frame clones only, with some absent. The sample consists of approximately 190,000 clones, around 87% of them appearing once. The sample comprised PBMCs. Source of these receptors: a man in his thirties or forties in good health and CMV-seronegative.

The V call is TRBV4-2, the J call TRBJ2-1; 11 bases are a match to TRBD2. The V and J ends lost 0 bases and 5 bases, in that order; junction bases with no gene match: 0. The CDR3 is 15 amino acids. Germline V gene sequence: CDR1 LGHNA, CDR2 YNFKEQ. CDR3 sequence: CASSQDSGGDNEQFF. The CDR3 nucleotides read TGTGCCAGCAGCCAAGATAGCGGGGGGGACAATGAGCAGTTCTTC.

The J gene is TRBJ1-5, the V gene TRBV28; possible D gene TRBD1, 5 bases. V was shortened by 4 bases and J by 0 bases, with 13 bases between the two germline ends. Looked up from germline, CDR1 is MDHEN and CDR2 is SYDVKM. The CDR3 sequence is 16 residues long. The CDR3 DNA reads TGTGCCAGCAGTTCCCTAGGCGGGACTAGCAATCAGCCCCAGCATTTT. This gives the protein CASSSLGGTSNQPQHF. The full variable domain, with the rest looked up from reference TRBV28 and TRBJ1-5, is DVKVTQSSRYLVKRTGEKVFLECVQDMDHENMFWYRQDPGLGLRLIYFSYDVKMKEKGDIPEGYSVSREKKERFSLILESASTNQTSMYLCASSSLGGTSNQPQHFGDGTRLSIL.

The chain combines TRBV2 with TRBJ2-7; a weak D match, TRBD2 (5 bases). The CDR3 spans 13 residues. In germline, CDR1 is SNHLY, CDR2 FYNNEI. V was clipped by 3 bases and J by 3 bases, with 9 bases between them. CDR3 loop: CASSEERDYEQYF. The DNA of the CDR3 is TGTGCCAGCAGTGAGGAGAGGGACTACGAGCAGTACTTC.

Here the CDR3 DNA reads TGTGCCGCCCAATCAAGGAGAGGGGGCAATTCACAGTTCTTC. Translation gives CAAQSRRGGNSQFF. The rearrangement uses TRBV15 and TRBJ2-1; 7 positions match TRBD1. Germline CDR1 and CDR2: LNHNV and YYDKDF (reference sequence). This CDR3 is 14 amino acids long. Trimming at V came to 11 bases and at J to 13 bases, leaving 20 bases not matched to a gene.

CDR3 DNA sequence: TGTGCCAGCAGTTTGAGTAGGGCGGGTGAAAAACTGTTTTTT. Amino acids: CASSLSRAGEKLFF. V and J are TRBV28 and TRBJ1-4; D unclear. V was trimmed by 3 bases and J by 7 bases, leaving 12 bases between them. Germline V gene lookup returns CDR1 MDHEN and CDR2 SYDVKM. The CDR3 length is 14 residues.

V usage is TRBV9 and J usage is TRBJ2-1; D may be TRBD1 (6 bases). The V gene lost 4 bases and the J gene lost 0 bases, with 17 bases spanning the gap. Germline V gene data show CDR1 as SGDLS and CDR2 as YYNGEE. The CDR3 is 17 residues long. In DNA form, the CDR3 reads TGTGCCAGCAGCCCACCCCGGGGACATCACTCCTACAATGAGCAGTTCTTC. Translated, it gives CASSPPRGHHSYNEQFF.

This rearrangement joins TRBV5-4 to TRBJ2-1; D unresolved. CDR3 length: 12 residues. Germline V gene lookup returns CDR1 SGHNT and CDR2 YYREEE (reference sequence). The V end lost 4 bases, the J end lost 8 bases, and 10 bases lay between the germline ends. CDR3 DNA: TGTGCCAGCAGCCACAATTTGGATGAGCAGTTCTTC. Encoded protein: CASSHNLDEQFF.

The chain has TRBV6-1 and TRBJ1-2; 7 positions match TRBD1. V trimming: 4 bases; J trimming: 3 bases; junction bases outside the gene matches: 5. This CDR3 is 14 amino acids long. Germline V lookup: CDR1 MNHNS, CDR2 SASEGT. The CDR3 loop reads CASSVDRFYYGYTF. The DNA for the CDR3 is TGTGCCAGCAGTGTGGACAGGTTTTACTATGGCTACACCTTC.

The chain links TRBV27 to TRBJ2-7, with D possibly matching TRBD1 (5 bases). V shed 2 bases and J shed 2 bases, with 10 bases lying between them. This CDR3 is 14 amino acids long. The germline V gene encodes CDR1 MNHEY and CDR2 SMNVEV (reference sequence). CDR3 nucleotide sequence: TGTGCCAGCAGTTTAGCGACAGCCCCCTACGAGCAGTACTTC. This codes for CASSLATAPYEQYF.

This clone has only one observation. The chain links TRBV19 to TRBJ2-7, with D possibly TRBD1 on 6 matching bases. Trimming removed 6 bases at V and 5 bases at J, with 14 bases between. CDR3 length equals 13 residues. Germline CDR1 and CDR2: LNHDA and SQIVND (reference sequence). The CDR3 loop reads CASSNGQFHEQYF. In nucleotides, the CDR3 is TGTGCCAGTAGCAACGGACAGTTTCACGAGCAGTACTTC.

The chain recombines TRBV27 with TRBJ2-6, with 11 bases fitting TRBD1. CDR3 length equals 18 residues. V lost 5 bases to trimming and J lost 2 bases; unmatched junction nucleotides: 8. Germline CDR1 is MNHEY and CDR2 is SMNVEV (reference sequence). The CDR3 here is CASSPVDRGQAGANVLTF. The CDR3 DNA follows: TGTGCCAGCAGTCCAGTGGACAGGGGGCAAGCTGGGGCCAACGTCCTGACTTTC.

This sequence joins TRBV6-5 and TRBJ1-1; 9 nucleotides line up with TRBD1. CDR3 size: 15 residues. Germline loops: CDR1 MNHEY, CDR2 SVGAGI. Unmatched junction bases numbered 13, after V lost 8 bases and J lost 6 bases. The chain's CDR3 is CASRSPADRGSEAFF. The CDR3 nucleotides read TGTGCCAGCCGATCACCAGCGGACAGGGGTTCTGAAGCTTTCTTT.

This sequence joins TRBV27 and TRBJ2-1, with TRBD1 matching 8 bases. The CDR3 length is 14 residues. Trimming removed 3 bases from V and 3 bases from J; junction bases left unmatched: 1. Germline V gene lookup returns CDR1 MNHEY and CDR2 SMNVEV (reference sequence). This CDR3 is CASSFGTGYNEQFF. The CDR3 region has the DNA TGTGCCAGCAGTTTCGGGACAGGCTACAATGAGCAGTTCTTC.

This clone appeared a few times. This chain connects TRBV7-9 to TRBJ1-2; TRBD1 agrees at 8 bases. CDR3 length equals 14 residues. J was trimmed by 2 bases and V by 3 bases; bases with no gene match: 2. CDR1 and CDR2 (germline): SEHNR, FQNEAQ (reference sequence). CDR3: CASSFGDRNYGYTF. The CDR3 coding sequence is TGTGCCAGCAGCTTCGGGGACAGGAACTATGGCTACACCTTC.

The chain links TRBV4-2 to TRBJ2-1; possibly TRBD2 for D (6 bases). CDR3 length: 13 residues. Germline loops: CDR1 LGHNA, CDR2 YNFKEQ. Trimming removed 6 bases from V and 1 base from J, with 7 bases in between. The CDR3 protein is CASRAGSYNEQFF. The CDR3 coding sequence is TGTGCCAGCAGGGCGGGGTCCTACAATGAGCAGTTCTTC.

This clone has more than one count but fewer than ten. V gene TRBV18 combines with J gene TRBJ2-1; tentatively, D is TRBD2 (5 bases). V lost 6 bases to trimming and J lost 9 bases, with 15 bases between them. The CDR3 spans 13 residues. From germline, CDR1 is KGHSH and CDR2 LQKENI. Written as DNA, the CDR3 is TGTGCCAGCTCGCCGGGGTTGGGAAGTGAGCAGTTCTTC. It yields the protein CASSPGLGSEQFF.

In nucleotides, the CDR3 is TGCAGCGTTGGTGGATGGGGAGGGGATGAGCAGTTCTTC. Translated, it gives CSVGGWGGDEQFF. The V and J genes are TRBV29-1 and TRBJ2-1; 7 positions agree with TRBD2. This CDR3 is 13 amino acids long. V shed 4 bases, J shed 8 bases, and the junction held 8 bases outside the gene matches. CDR1 SQVTM and CDR2 ANQGSEA come from the germline V gene.

V and J are TRBV29-1 and TRBJ1-2; 9 bases align to TRBD1. CDR3 length equals 16 residues. The germline CDR1 and CDR2 sequences are SQVTM and ANQGSEA. V gave up 2 bases and J gave up 1 base; unmatched junction bases: 8. The CDR3 sequence is CSVELVGTGLNYGYTF. Written as DNA, the CDR3 is TGCAGCGTTGAACTTGTCGGGACAGGGCTTAACTATGGCTACACCTTC.

V is TRBV27 and J is TRBJ1-6, with a tentative D call TRBD1 (5 bases). This CDR3 contains 14 residues. Germline CDR1 is MNHEY and CDR2 is SMNVEV (reference sequence). Trimming pared 3 bases from V and 9 bases from J, leaving 12 bases between. This CDR3 reads CASSLRRDGSPLHF. The CDR3 nucleotides are TGTGCCAGCAGTTTGAGGAGGGACGGTTCACCCCTCCACTTT.

The genes are TRBV2 and TRBJ1-2; 9 positions match TRBD1. In germline, CDR1 is SNHLY, CDR2 FYNNEI. The V segment lost 10 bases and the J segment 4 bases; nucleotides outside the gene matches: 7. The length of the CDR3 is 13 residues. The CDR3 protein is CANLDRGSYGYTF. CDR3 coding DNA: TGTGCCAACTTGGACAGGGGAAGCTATGGCTACACCTTC.

J is TRBJ1-1 and V is TRBV28, with D perhaps matching TRBD1 (6 bases). V shed 6 bases and J shed 3 bases, with 11 bases lying between them. Germline V CDR1 and CDR2: MDHEN, SYDVKM. The CDR3 extends over 13 amino acids. This CDR3 reads CASRGQSHTEAFF. DNA for the CDR3: TGTGCCAGCAGAGGACAGTCACACACTGAAGCTTTCTTT.

The rearrangement uses TRBV5-5 and TRBJ2-7, with 10 positions matching TRBD1. Germline loops: CDR1 SGHKS, CDR2 YYEKEE (reference sequence). Trimming at V came to 4 bases and at J to 6 bases, leaving 16 bases not matched to a gene. The CDR3 has 17 amino acids. The CDR3 bases are TGTGCCAGCAGCCCGGGACAGGGGCCACTATCCTACGTCGAGCAGTACTTC. Residues: CASSPGQGPLSYVEQYF.

The chain links TRBV5-4 to TRBJ2-7, with TRBD2 matching 16 bases. The germline V gene encodes CDR1 SGHNT and CDR2 YYREEE (reference sequence). The V gene end was trimmed by 0 bases and the J gene end by 5 bases; junction bases not matched to a gene: 8. This CDR3 region has 18 residues. CDR3: CASSLAGLAGGAVNEQYF. The CDR3 nucleotides are TGTGCCAGCAGCTTGGCGGGACTAGCGGGAGGGGCTGTAAACGAGCAGTACTTC.

This clone was picked up one time. The rearrangement links TRBV5-1 to TRBJ1-1; TRBD1 matches 8 bases. V shed 4 bases, J shed 8 bases, and the junction held 16 bases outside the gene matches. CDR1 is SGHRS, CDR2 YFSETQ, per germline. The CDR3 runs to 16 residues. DNA for the CDR3: TGCGCCAGCAGCCACGGACAGGGTCTGTCCCACTCCGAAGCTTTCTTT. Amino acids: CASSHGQGLSHSEAFF.

The chain uses TRBV19 and TRBJ2-1; D gene uncertain. CDR3 size: 15 residues. Germline V CDR1 and CDR2: LNHDA, SQIVND (reference sequence). Trimming cost V 7 bases and J 0 bases, with 13 bases left between them. CDR3 region: CASNLDPSSYNEQFF. DNA for the CDR3: TGTGCCAGTAACCTAGACCCGAGCTCCTACAATGAGCAGTTCTTC.

In nucleotides, the CDR3 is TGTGCCAGCACCCCCGGGACAGGTCGGAATGAGCAGTTCTTC. It specifies CASTPGTGRNEQFF. The chain recombines TRBV6-5 with TRBJ2-1; 8 positions agree with TRBD1. Looked up from germline, CDR1 is MNHEY and CDR2 is SVGAGI. The CDR3 spans 14 residues. After removal of 7 bases from V and 7 bases from J, the junction contained 9 bases not matched to a gene.

The chain links TRBV15 to TRBJ1-5; 8 bases are shared with TRBD1. The CDR3 is 15 residues long. Trimming took 0 bases from V and 5 from J; bases not matched to a gene: 3. The germline V gene encodes CDR1 LNHNV and CDR2 YYDKDF (reference sequence). The CDR3 loop is CATSREDRDYQPQHF. Written as DNA, the CDR3 is TGTGCCACCAGCAGAGAGGACAGGGATTATCAGCCCCAGCATTTT.

This clone showed up just a few times. The gene calls are TRBV4-1 and TRBJ2-1, with TRBD2 matching 14 bases. J lost 10 bases, V lost 4 bases, and 9 bases had no gene match. Germline V gene sequence: CDR1 MGHRA, CDR2 YSYEKL. This CDR3 region has 16 residues. The DNA of the CDR3 is TGCGCCAGCAGCCCACTGGGACTAGCGGGGGCCCAAGAGCAGTTCTTC. Its protein is CASSPLGLAGAQEQFF.

Here the CDR3 reads CASSDPGTAFTDTQYF. The CDR3 DNA is TGCGCCAGCAGTGACCCCGGGACAGCGTTCACAGATACGCAGTATTTT. The chain couples TRBV10-1 to TRBJ2-3; TRBD1 matches 7 bases. CDR1 and CDR2 (germline): WNHNN, SYGVQD (reference sequence). Unmatched junction bases numbered 8, after V lost 3 bases and J lost 2 bases. The CDR3 covers 16 residues.

This chain uses TRBV28 with TRBJ1-1, with TRBD1 matching 7 bases. V was clipped by 6 bases and J by 4 bases; unmatched bases: 11. The CDR3 totals 15 residues. Per the germline V gene, CDR1 is MDHEN and CDR2 is SYDVKM. CDR3 sequence (DNA): TGTGCCAGCAGCCGGGCAGGGGGTGCGACCACTGAAGCTTTCTTT. It encodes CASSRAGGATTEAFF.